The present T cell receptor (beta chain) was sequenced within a study of siplizumab effects on memory and regulatory T cells. Study findings and constraints: The apparent diversity of naive T cells exceeded that of memory cells, and naive T cells seemed to make a major contribution to the alloresponse. Most proliferating CD4+ or CD8+ clones, roughly 80-97%, had no naive or memory assignment.

The data were produced by immunoSEQ multiplex PCR, yet TCRdb's version contains in-frame clones alone and is incomplete. The profile shows roughly 80,000 clones, 87% of them singletons. The CDR3 length is 16 residues. V gave up 4 bases and J gave up 6 bases; unmatched junction bases: 11. CDR1 SGDLS and CDR2 YYNGEE come from the germline V gene. Concerning this clone itself: Its antigen remains unidentified.

This clonotype originated in a human donor in good health. The sequencing sample was made of Tregs sorted from blood. The rearrangement uses TRBV9 and TRBJ1-1; 11 bases fit TRBD1. The CDR3 here is CASSFHGGTGGSEAFF. In DNA, the CDR3 is TGTGCCAGCAGCTTCCACGGCGGGACAGGGGGGTCTGAAGCTTTCTTT.